These 3 T cell receptor beta chains were all obtained from the same sample, sequenced in a study of blood T cells in healthy people across ages. PCR was performed a second time for about 7 to 12 cycles using a sample-barcoded 5' primer and a J-beta primer mix. TCRdb analysed the 5' RACE reads with MiXCR anew, one entry per CDR3 protein. The data show over 1,500,000 distinct CDR3 sequences, with roughly 49% seen just once and roughly 2.1% held by the top ten. What was sequenced was blood. These receptors all come from a woman in her 40s in good health.

The V and J genes are TRBV6-5 and TRBJ2-1; 7 nucleotides align to TRBD1. V gave up 2 bases and J gave up 10 bases; unmatched junction bases: 8. The CDR3 covers 14 residues. Germline CDR1 is MNHEY and CDR2 is SVGAGI. CDR3 coding DNA: TGTGCCAGCAGTTACGGACAGGTTGGATGGGAGCAGTTCTTC. This encodes CASSYGQVGWEQFF.

This chain uses TRBV7-9 with TRBJ2-1; 8 positions match TRBD2. The J call may not be correct, given that the DNA end is closer to TRBJ2-7. This CDR3 has 15 amino acids. Germline V CDR1 and CDR2: SEHNR, FQNEAQ (reference sequence). CDR3 in DNA: TGTGCCAGCAGCTTAGTGGCGCTAGCGGGTCAAGAGCAGTACTTC. Translating it yields CASSLVALAGQEQYF.

This clonotype was recorded a few times. The chain uses TRBV12-3 or TRBV12-4 and TRBJ1-2, with D hard to call. V was trimmed by 3 bases and J by 2 bases, leaving 16 bases between them. The CDR3 consists of 16 residues. The CDR3 DNA reads TGTGCCAGCAGTTTCAGGATGGTTGGAGACAACTATGGCTACACCTTC. Its translation: CASSFRMVGDNYGYTF.